This T cell receptor (beta chain) was sequenced in a study of cytomegalovirus exposure and HLA in healthy donors. Study results and caveats: CMV antigen specificity of a few CMV-associated chains was confirmed in vitro.

The CDR3 totals 15 residues. CDR1 and CDR2 (germline): SGHAT, FQNNGV. Trimming at V came to 5 bases and at J to 0 bases, leaving 3 bases not matched to a gene. In the PCR, 60 Vbeta and 13 Jbeta primers were used. TCRdb's copy holds only in-frame clones and misses some; the assay was immunoSEQ multiplex PCR. The repertoire includes about 170,000 clones, 80% of them detected once, and 1% sits in the top ten. This clone was seen just once. Antigen unknown. Distinct nucleotide sequences in the sample also encode this CDR3. The chain links TRBV11-2 to TRBJ2-1, with 8 bases lining up with TRBD2. The source is a woman aged 45-59 years in good health and CMV-seropositive. The sequencing input was PBMCs. The CDR3, as DNA: TGTGCCAGCAGCCGCGGGGGGAGCTCCTACAATGAGCAGTTCTTC. Protein product: CASSRGGSSYNEQFF.